This TCR beta chain was retrieved from a study of T cells after posttransplantation cyclophosphamide. Germline CDR1 SGDLS, CDR2 YYNGEE. Between the trimmed V and J ends, which lost 1 base and 3 bases, there was a span of 24 bases. The CDR3 consists of 19 residues. Some clones are missing from TCRdb's copy, which holds only in-frame ones; the method was immunoSEQ multiplex PCR. The data show approximately 5,000 clones, 80% seen once. Only a few counts were recorded for this clone. Its antigen is not known. Cyclophosphamide on days +3 and +4 followed busulfan-fludarabine conditioning and a marrow graft. Findings of the study overall: Donor CD8+ memory clones often dominated recipient blood repertoires at later times.

The chain joins TRBV9 to TRBJ2-3, with no clear D. The sequencing used PBMCs, collected after allogeneic stem cell transplant with posttransplant cyclophosphamide. The TCR originated in a male patient in his fifties who received an allogeneic stem cell transplant from a related donor and was CMV-positive. The graft donor may have contributed some T cells. CDR3 sequence (DNA): TGTGCCAGCAGCGTATCTACCACCCGCCCCGAATGGTTTACAGATACGCAGTATTTT. It yields the protein CASSVSTTRPEWFTDTQYF. Combining the CDR3 with reference TRBV9 and TRBJ2-3 gives the whole variable domain DSGVTQTPKHLITATGQRVTLRCSPRSGDLSVYWYQQSLDQGLQFLIQYYNGEERAKGNILERFSAQQFPDLHSELNLSSLELGDSALYFCASSVSTTRPEWFTDTQYFGPGTRLTVL.